These 18 T cell receptor beta chains originate from one sample sequenced in a study of cytomegalovirus exposure and HLA in healthy donors. Vbeta (60) and Jbeta (13) primers were used in the PCR. The protocol was immunoSEQ multiplex PCR, while the TCRdb copy is restricted to in-frame clones and leaves out a portion. The table shows about 140,000 clones, with around 80% occurring only once. Source material: PBMCs. Receptor source: a man between 25 and 39 years old in good health.

The rearrangement links TRBV27 to TRBJ2-7; D not resolved. CDR1 is MNHEY and CDR2 is SMNVEV in the germline V gene (reference sequence). Trimming took off 8 bases at V and 6 bases at J, with 14 bases between the two ends. The CDR3 is 12 residues long. The CDR3 nucleotides read TGTGCCAGCGGGTCAGACTTCTGCGAGCAGTACTTC. It specifies CASGSDFCEQYF.

The chain is built from TRBV19 and TRBJ2-7; D call uncertain. V was pared by 0 bases and J by 7 bases, with 19 bases between. CDR1 is LNHDA, CDR2 SQIVND, per germline (reference sequence). This CDR3 contains 16 residues. CDR3 region: CASSIDLPGSAREQYF. The CDR3 region has the DNA TGTGCCAGTAGTATAGATCTTCCGGGTTCGGCTCGGGAGCAGTACTTC.

A word on this clone: Other DNA variants within this sample encode the same CDR3. The chain has TRBV11-2 and TRBJ2-5, with 7 bases aligning to TRBD2. The germline V gene has CDR1 SGHAT and CDR2 FQNNGV. V lost 3 bases, J lost 3 bases, and 1 base stayed unmatched. CDR3 length: 13 amino acids. CDR3 nucleotide sequence: TGTGCCAGCAGCTTGGGAGGGGAAGAGACCCAGTACTTC. It translates to CASSLGGEETQYF.

The V and J genes are TRBV28 and TRBJ1-1, with D perhaps matching TRBD1 (5 bases). The CDR3 extends over 14 amino acids. V was clipped by 5 bases and J by 4 bases, with 14 bases between them. CDR1 is MDHEN and CDR2 is SYDVKM in the germline V gene. This CDR3 is CASSIGGVGTEAFF. The CDR3 DNA reads TGTGCCAGCAGTATCGGGGGGGTAGGCACTGAAGCTTTCTTT.

This sequence joins TRBV27 and TRBJ2-4, with a tentative D call TRBD1 (5 bases). Germline assignment: CDR1 MNHEY and CDR2 SMNVEV (reference sequence). The CDR3 extends over 16 amino acids. V was shortened by 0 bases and J by 2 bases, with 11 bases between the two germline ends. The CDR3 DNA follows: TGTGCCAGCAGTTTATCGGCAGGGTGGACCAAAAACATTCAGTACTTC. Its translation is CASSLSAGWTKNIQYF.

This chain links TRBV5-1 with TRBJ2-3; TRBD2 agrees at 7 bases. Germline-derived CDR1 and CDR2 are SGHRS and YFSETQ. The CDR3 totals 17 residues. Unmatched junction bases numbered 17, after V lost 4 bases and J lost 6 bases. CDR3 loop: CASSKGDLAGEGDTQYF. CDR3 in DNA: TGCGCCAGCAGCAAAGGCGACCTCGCGGGAGAGGGGGATACGCAGTATTTT.

V and J are TRBV7-2 and TRBJ2-1; TRBD1 aligns across 10 bases. The germline CDR1 and CDR2 sequences are SGHTA and FQGNSA. The CDR3 contains 16 residues. With V trimmed by 5 bases and J by 4 bases, 8 bases remained unmatched. CDR3: CASSLTWTGGYNEQFF. The CDR3 DNA reads TGTGCCAGCAGCCTCACCTGGACAGGGGGTTACAATGAGCAGTTCTTC.

The chain joins TRBV6-6 to TRBJ1-5, with D uncertain. The V and J ends lost 5 bases and 6 bases respectively, with 8 bases between them. The germline CDR1 and CDR2 sequences are MNHNY and SVGAGI (reference sequence). The CDR3 is 12 residues long. The CDR3 here is CASSRGFQPQHF. CDR3 bases: TGTGCCAGCAGTCGAGGGTTTCAGCCCCAGCATTTT.

The CDR3 nucleotides read TGTGCCAGCAGCCGAGGGGGAGGGGACGTCTCCTACGAGCAGTACTTC. It codes for CASSRGGGDVSYEQYF. The chain links TRBV9 to TRBJ2-7; D may be TRBD2 (7 bases). The CDR3 runs 16 residues. Trimming stripped 4 bases from V and 0 bases from J, with 17 bases between. CDR1 and CDR2 (germline): SGDLS, YYNGEE.

Only one count was recorded for this clone. The chain couples TRBV27 to TRBJ1-4, with D unclear. There are 16 residues in the CDR3. The germline V gene has CDR1 MNHEY and CDR2 SMNVEV (reference sequence). Trimming stripped 6 bases from V and 1 base from J, with 15 bases between. CDR3 region: CASSWTLLGTNEKLFF. The CDR3, as DNA: TGTGCCAGCAGCTGGACTCTCCTGGGAACTAATGAAAAACTGTTTTTT.

This chain joins TRBV27 and TRBJ2-7; 8 positions match TRBD2. The germline CDR1 and CDR2 sequences are MNHEY and SMNVEV (reference sequence). V shed 6 bases, J shed 3 bases, and the junction held 7 bases outside the gene matches. This CDR3 spans 14 amino acids. The CDR3 reads CASSRRGASYEQYF. The CDR3 nucleotides are TGTGCCAGCAGCCGGCGGGGGGCGAGCTACGAGCAGTACTTC.

This clone appeared a few times. This chain connects TRBV2 to TRBJ2-7; possible D gene TRBD1, 5 bases. The CDR3 length is 12 residues. The V gene's germline CDR1 is SNHLY and CDR2 FYNNEI. The germline V and J ends were trimmed by 5 bases and 6 bases, with 11 bases remaining between them. In nucleotides, the CDR3 is TGTGCCAGCAGTCTCCAAGGGGTCGAGCAGTACTTC. Protein sequence: CASSLQGVEQYF.

The rearrangement uses TRBV29-1 and TRBJ2-2, with a weak D call TRBD2 (5 bases). The CDR3 extends over 15 amino acids. CDR1 is SQVTM, CDR2 ANQGSEA, per germline. The V and J ends lost 3 bases and 6 bases respectively, with 17 bases between them. As DNA, the CDR3 is TGCAGCGTTGAGGAGTCGGGATCACCGTCCGGGGAGCTGTTTTTT. This translates into CSVEESGSPSGELFF.

The CDR3 region is CASSFRGMGSYNEQFF. The CDR3 region has the DNA TGTGCCAGCAGTTTCCGAGGGATGGGCTCCTACAATGAGCAGTTCTTC. The genes are TRBV27 and TRBJ2-1; possible D gene TRBD2, 5 bases. Germline-derived CDR1 and CDR2 are MNHEY and SMNVEV (reference sequence). The CDR3 length is 16 residues. The V and J ends lost 3 bases and 0 bases respectively, with 12 bases between them.

Regarding this clone: A read error may be the cause here, since a much bigger clone is one base away. The chain couples TRBV11-3 to TRBJ2-2; no reliable D call. V was pared by 2 bases and J by 0 bases, with 4 bases between. The germline V gene encodes CDR1 SGHNT and CDR2 YENEEA. The CDR3 is made up of 14 amino acids. CDR3 DNA: TGTGCCAGCAGCTTAACAGCGAACACCGGGGAGCTGTTTTTT. Its protein is CASSLTANTGELFF.

V gene TRBV27 combines with J gene TRBJ2-7, with TRBD2 matching 10 bases. Trimming at V came to 5 bases and at J to 4 bases, leaving 14 bases not matched to a gene. Germline V gives CDR1 MNHEY, CDR2 SMNVEV (reference sequence). The CDR3 sequence is 17 residues long. This chain's CDR3 is CASSPSGGGAGGYEQYF. The CDR3 nucleotides read TGTGCCAGCAGTCCTAGCGGGGGAGGGGCCGGGGGTTACGAGCAGTACTTC.

CDR3 protein: CASSLGAENIQYF. DNA for the CDR3: TGTGCCAGCAGTCTGGGGGCCGAAAACATTCAGTACTTC. The V call is TRBV2, the J call TRBJ2-4; maybe TRBD1 (6 bases). CDR3 length equals 13 residues. Trimming took off 5 bases at V and 5 bases at J, with 10 bases between the two ends. The germline V gene has CDR1 SNHLY and CDR2 FYNNEI.

V and J are TRBV7-6 and TRBJ1-4; maybe TRBD1 (5 bases). The CDR3 consists of 16 residues. From germline, CDR1 is SGHVS and CDR2 FNYEAQ. V lost 4 bases, J lost 2 bases, and 14 bases lay in between. CDR3 amino acids: CASSSPTGATNEKLFF. CDR3 sequence (DNA): TGTGCCAGCAGCTCACCAACAGGTGCCACTAATGAAAAACTGTTTTTT.